Following are 19 T cell receptor beta chains from one sample sequenced in a study of T cell responses to AZD1222 COVID-19 vaccine. The method was immunoSEQ multiplex PCR; TCRdb's version includes in-frame clones alone and lacks a portion of them. The table includes roughly 120,000 clones, approximately 84% detected once. The starting material was peripheral blood, obtained on day 0 of AZD1222 vaccination. The receptors were sampled from an adult in good health.

This chain uses TRBV29-1 with TRBJ1-2, with D unclear. Trimming left V 1 base short and J 2 bases short, with 2 bases between. There are 11 residues in the CDR3. Germline lookup yields CDR1 SQVTM and CDR2 ANQGSEA. The CDR3 sequence: CSVEANYGYTF. The CDR3 bases are TGCAGCGTTGAAGCAAACTATGGCTACACCTTC. Variable domain in full (rest from reference TRBV29-1 and TRBJ1-2): SAVISQKPSRDICQRGTSLTIQCQVDSQVTMMFWYRQQPGQSLTLIATANQGSEATYESGFVIDKFPISRPNLTFSTLTVSNMSPEDSSIYLCSVEANYGYTFGSGTRLTVV.

J is TRBJ2-1 and V is TRBV11-2; either TRBD1 or TRBD2 may supply D (7 bases each). Germline assignment: CDR1 SGHAT and CDR2 FQNNGV. The CDR3 length is 15 residues. Between the trimmed V and J ends, which lost 4 bases and 1 base, there was a span of 11 bases. CDR3 in DNA: TGTGCCAGCAGCTCCCAGGGGGGGTCCTACAATGAGCAGTTCTTC. Translated: CASSSQGGSYNEQFF.

The V gene is TRBV7-2, the J gene TRBJ1-5; D gene ambiguous. V was trimmed by 2 bases and J by 0 bases, leaving 8 bases between them. This CDR3 is 15 amino acids long. Germline V gene data show CDR1 as SGHTA and CDR2 as FQGNSA. The CDR3 here is CASSLNRVSNQPQHF. DNA of the CDR3: TGTGCCAGCAGCTTAAACCGGGTTAGCAATCAGCCCCAGCATTTT.

The CDR3, as DNA: TGTGCCAGCAGCCAAGAACTGGGTTTACAGGACGAGCAGTTCTTC. Translating gives CASSQELGLQDEQFF. The chain combines TRBV4-2 with TRBJ2-1; a weak D match, TRBD1 (5 bases). CDR3 length equals 15 residues. V was cut by 0 bases and J by 10 bases, with 16 bases left in between. The V gene's germline CDR1 is LGHNA and CDR2 YNFKEQ.

Turning to this clone: Other nucleotide sequences in the sample specify the same CDR3. The V gene is TRBV7-2, the J gene TRBJ2-3; perhaps TRBD2 as D (6 bases). Germline lookup yields CDR1 SGHTA and CDR2 FQGNSA. The CDR3 covers 15 residues. Deletions cut 1 base from V and 0 bases from J, with 8 bases between. For the CDR3, the DNA is TGTGCCAGCAGCTTAGTAGGGACTAGCACAGATACGCAGTATTTT. Its translation: CASSLVGTSTDTQYF.

The V and J genes are TRBV27 and TRBJ2-2; D may be TRBD2 (5 bases). This CDR3 comprises 15 residues. The germline CDR1 and CDR2 sequences are MNHEY and SMNVEV (reference sequence). The V and J ends lost 4 bases and 2 bases respectively, with 11 bases between them. The CDR3 DNA reads as TGTGCCAGCAGTTCACTAGTTACCAACACCGGGGAGCTGTTTTTT. Protein sequence: CASSSLVTNTGELFF.

This clone was seen once. Its ends do not fully match the called genes, so a read error is possible. This chain connects TRBV28 to TRBJ1-2; no clear D. This CDR3 spans 10 amino acids. Germline loops: CDR1 MDHEN, CDR2 SYDVKM. CDR3: CASSSFYPFF. As DNA, the CDR3 is TGTGCCAGCAGTTCCTTCTATCCTTTCTTC.

This clone has just a few counts. The V and J genes are TRBV27 and TRBJ2-3, with D maybe TRBD2 (6 bases). V lost 3 bases, J lost 0 bases, and 16 bases lay in between. Germline assignment: CDR1 MNHEY and CDR2 SMNVEV (reference sequence). The length of the CDR3 is 17 residues. CDR3 amino acids: CASSFRRRGSSTDTQYF. The DNA of the CDR3 is TGTGCCAGCAGTTTTAGGCGGAGGGGTTCTAGCACAGATACGCAGTATTTT.

The chain employs TRBV24-1 and TRBJ1-2, with D tentatively TRBD1 (5 bases). Germline V lookup: CDR1 KGHDR, CDR2 SFDVKD. The V end was cut by 5 bases, the J end by 8 bases, with 17 bases between. The CDR3 sequence is 14 residues long. The CDR3 region is CATSGGEPGFGYTF. DNA of the CDR3: TGTGCCACCAGTGGGGGGGAACCGGGATTCGGCTACACCTTC.

The genes are TRBV28 and TRBJ1-2; possibly TRBD1 for D (6 bases). The CDR3 is made up of 12 amino acids. CDR1 MDHEN and CDR2 SYDVKM come from the germline V gene. With 11 bases removed from V and 5 bases from J, the gap between germline ends came to 15 bases. CDR3 residues: CALPAGAYGYTF. DNA for the CDR3: TGTGCCTTGCCGGCGGGGGCGTATGGCTACACCTTC.

The chain couples TRBV30 to TRBJ2-7, with 9 bases lining up with TRBD1. Losses at the gene ends were 4 bases for V and 5 bases for J; bases not matched to a gene: 9. The germline CDR1 and CDR2 sequences are GTSNPN and SVGIG (reference sequence). There are 14 residues in the CDR3. The CDR3 nucleotides read TGTGCCTGGACCCCCGGGACAGGGTACCACGAGCAGTACTTC. Its protein product is CAWTPGTGYHEQYF. The variable domain in full, with the rest retrieved from reference TRBV30 and TRBJ2-7, is SQTIHQWPATLVQPVGSPLSLECTVEGTSNPNLYWYRQAAGRGLQLLFYSVGIGQISSEVPQNLSASRPQDRQFILSSKKLLLSDSGFYLCAWTPGTGYHEQYFGPGTRLTVT.

The genes are TRBV9 and TRBJ2-1; 9 nucleotides match TRBD2. V was clipped by 0 bases and J by 4 bases; unmatched bases: 8. Looked up from germline, CDR1 is SGDLS and CDR2 is YYNGEE. This CDR3 comprises 17 residues. For the CDR3, the DNA is TGTGCCAGCAGCGTAGTCCCTAGCGGGGCAATGTACAATGAGCAGTTCTTC. Translating gives CASSVVPSGAMYNEQFF.

The genes are TRBV11-2 and TRBJ1-6; maybe TRBD1 (6 bases). CDR3 length equals 16 residues. From germline, CDR1 is SGHAT and CDR2 FQNNGV. V shed 0 bases and J shed 9 bases, with 15 bases lying between them. The CDR3 nucleotides read TGTGCCAGCAGCTTAGATCATATGGGGGCAGGTTCACCCCTCCACTTT. This codes for CASSLDHMGAGSPLHF.

The CDR3 coding sequence is TGCGCCAGCAGCCAAGATAGGAACACCGGGGAGCTGTTTTTT. Its translation: CASSQDRNTGELFF. The chain joins TRBV4-1 to TRBJ2-2; D remains ambiguous. Trimming cost V 0 bases and J 1 base, with 3 bases left between them. The CDR3 consists of 14 residues. Germline V lookup: CDR1 MGHRA, CDR2 YSYEKL.

The chain recombines TRBV4-1 with TRBJ1-4, with D tentatively TRBD1 (5 bases). Trimming removed 4 bases from V and 0 bases from J, with 12 bases in between. Per germline, CDR1 MGHRA and CDR2 YSYEKL. The CDR3 has 16 amino acids. Here the CDR3 reads CASSRAVGATNEKLFF. CDR3 bases: TGCGCCAGCAGCCGGGCCGTGGGGGCAACTAATGAAAAACTGTTTTTT.

The chain employs TRBV7-9 and TRBJ1-4; tentatively, D is TRBD1 (6 bases). The CDR3 spans 14 residues. The ends were cut back, 6 bases at V and 7 bases at J, with 15 bases in the middle. Germline V gene sequence: CDR1 SEHNR, CDR2 FQNEAQ (reference sequence). The CDR3 coding sequence is TGTGCCAGCAGTCGCAACAGGGAGAGTGAAAAACTGTTTTTT. Translation gives CASSRNRESEKLFF.

The V gene is TRBV6-5, the J gene TRBJ2-7; no firm D call. CDR3 length: 13 amino acids. Looked up from germline, CDR1 is MNHEY and CDR2 is SVGAGI. V gave up 6 bases and J gave up 4 bases, with 13 bases separating them. The CDR3 nucleotides are TGTGCCAGCAGACAAACCGGGCTTTACGAGCAGTACTTC. It specifies CASRQTGLYEQYF.

The chain couples TRBV10-2 to TRBJ1-5, with D possibly TRBD1 on 5 matching bases. The germline V gene encodes CDR1 WSHSY and CDR2 SAAADI. V gave up 3 bases and J gave up 5 bases, with 11 bases separating them. The CDR3 sequence is 14 residues long. CDR3 sequence (DNA): TGCGCCAGCAGTGAAGGTCAGGGCCATCAGCCCCAGCATTTT. As protein: CASSEGQGHQPQHF.

The chain combines TRBV28 with TRBJ1-3; no reliable D call. V was cut by 6 bases and J by 1 base, with 7 bases left in between. The CDR3 contains 13 residues. Germline V gene lookup returns CDR1 MDHEN and CDR2 SYDVKM. CDR3 sequence (DNA): TGTGCCAGCAGAACGTATTCTGGAAACACCATATATTTT. Amino acid sequence: CASRTYSGNTIYF.